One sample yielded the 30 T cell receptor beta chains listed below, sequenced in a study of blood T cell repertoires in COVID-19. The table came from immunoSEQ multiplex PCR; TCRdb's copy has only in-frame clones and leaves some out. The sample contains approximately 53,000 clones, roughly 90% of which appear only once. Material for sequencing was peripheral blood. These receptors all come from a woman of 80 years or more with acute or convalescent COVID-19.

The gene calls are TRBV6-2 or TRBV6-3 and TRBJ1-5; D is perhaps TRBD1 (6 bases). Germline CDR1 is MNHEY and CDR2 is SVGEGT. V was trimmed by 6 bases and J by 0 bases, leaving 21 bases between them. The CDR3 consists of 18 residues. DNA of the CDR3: TGTGCCAGCAGCGATTTCGGAGGGGGGGCCGGTAGCAATCAGCCCCAGCATTTT. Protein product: CASSDFGGGAGSNQPQHF.

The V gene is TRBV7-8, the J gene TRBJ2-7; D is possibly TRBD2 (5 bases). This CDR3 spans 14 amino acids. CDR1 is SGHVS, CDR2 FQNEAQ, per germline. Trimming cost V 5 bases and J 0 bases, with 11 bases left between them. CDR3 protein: CASSNARDSYEQYF. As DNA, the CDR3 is TGTGCCAGCAGCAATGCCCGGGACTCCTACGAGCAGTACTTC.

CDR3 amino acids: CASSNPGTEAFF. The CDR3 region has the DNA TGTGCCAGCAGTAACCCCGGGACAGAAGCTTTCTTT. The J gene is TRBJ1-1, the V gene TRBV6-5; possibly TRBD1 for D (6 bases). The germline V and J ends were trimmed by 5 bases and 8 bases, with 12 bases remaining between them. Germline V CDR1 and CDR2: MNHEY, SVGAGI. The CDR3 contains 12 residues.

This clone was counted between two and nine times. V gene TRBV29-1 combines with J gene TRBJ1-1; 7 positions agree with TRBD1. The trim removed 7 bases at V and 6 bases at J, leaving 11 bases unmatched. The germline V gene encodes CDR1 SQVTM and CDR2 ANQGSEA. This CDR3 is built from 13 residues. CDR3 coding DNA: TGCAGCGCTATGACAGGGCAGACGTCTGAAGCTTTCTTT. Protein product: CSAMTGQTSEAFF.

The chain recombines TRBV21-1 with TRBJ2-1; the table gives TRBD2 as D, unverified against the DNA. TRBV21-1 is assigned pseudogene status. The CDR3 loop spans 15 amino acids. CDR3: CASRIRRSSYNEQFF. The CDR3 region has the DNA TGTGCCAGCAGAATTCGACGGAGCTCCTACAATGAGCAGTTCTTC.

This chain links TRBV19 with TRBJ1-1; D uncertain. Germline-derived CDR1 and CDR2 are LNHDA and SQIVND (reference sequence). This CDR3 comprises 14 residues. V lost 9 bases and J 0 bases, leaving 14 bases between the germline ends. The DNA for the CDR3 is TGTGCCAGGGAGGAGGACCCTATGAACACTGAAGCTTTCTTT. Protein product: CAREEDPMNTEAFF.

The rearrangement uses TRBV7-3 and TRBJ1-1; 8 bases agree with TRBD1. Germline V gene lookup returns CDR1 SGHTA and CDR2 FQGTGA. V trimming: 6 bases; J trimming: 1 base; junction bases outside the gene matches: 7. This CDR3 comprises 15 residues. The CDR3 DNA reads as TGTGCCAGCAGGCAAACAGGGGGAACGAACACTGAAGCTTTCTTT. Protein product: CASRQTGGTNTEAFF.

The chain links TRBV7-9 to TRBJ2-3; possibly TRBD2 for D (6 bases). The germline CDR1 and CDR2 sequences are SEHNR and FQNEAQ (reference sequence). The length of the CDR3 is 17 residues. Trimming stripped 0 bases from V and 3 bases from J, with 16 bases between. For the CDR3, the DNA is TGTGCCAGCAGCTTAGCCCGGGACTTTCCGCTAACAGATACGCAGTATTTT. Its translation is CASSLARDFPLTDTQYF.

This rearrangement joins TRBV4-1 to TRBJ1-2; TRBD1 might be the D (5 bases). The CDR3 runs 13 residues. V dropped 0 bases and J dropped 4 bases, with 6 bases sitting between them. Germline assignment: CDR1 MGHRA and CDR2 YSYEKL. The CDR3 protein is CASSQERGYGYTF. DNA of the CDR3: TGCGCCAGCAGCCAAGAAAGGGGCTATGGCTACACCTTC.

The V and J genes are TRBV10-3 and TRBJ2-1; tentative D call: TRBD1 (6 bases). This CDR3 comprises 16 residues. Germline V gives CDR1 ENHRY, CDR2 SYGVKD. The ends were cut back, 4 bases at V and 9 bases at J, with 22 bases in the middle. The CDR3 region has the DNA TGTGCCATCAGTGGCATACAGGGACCGGGTACCACTGAGCAGTTCTTC. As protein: CAISGIQGPGTTEQFF.

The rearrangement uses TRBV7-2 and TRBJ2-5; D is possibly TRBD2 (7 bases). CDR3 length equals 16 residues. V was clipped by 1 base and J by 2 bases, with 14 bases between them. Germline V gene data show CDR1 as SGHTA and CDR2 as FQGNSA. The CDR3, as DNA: TGTGCCAGCAGCTTAGGTCCGGGGGGCGGGCAAGAGACCCAGTACTTC. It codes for CASSLGPGGGQETQYF.

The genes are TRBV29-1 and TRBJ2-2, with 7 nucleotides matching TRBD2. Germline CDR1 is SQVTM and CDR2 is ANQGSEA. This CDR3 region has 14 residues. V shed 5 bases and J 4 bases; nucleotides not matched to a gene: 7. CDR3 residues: CSVRTSTLTGELFF. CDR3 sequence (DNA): TGCAGCGTTCGGACTAGTACCCTCACCGGGGAGCTGTTTTTT.

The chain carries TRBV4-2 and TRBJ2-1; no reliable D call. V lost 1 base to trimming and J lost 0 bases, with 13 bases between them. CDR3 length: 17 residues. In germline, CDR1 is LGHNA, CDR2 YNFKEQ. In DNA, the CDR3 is TGTGCCAGCAGCCAAGGAACTACCCCTCTCTCCTACAATGAGCAGTTCTTC. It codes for CASSQGTTPLSYNEQFF.

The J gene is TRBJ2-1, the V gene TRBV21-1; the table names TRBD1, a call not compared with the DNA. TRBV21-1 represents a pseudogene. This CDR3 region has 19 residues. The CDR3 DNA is TGTGCCAGCACCCAGGCCCAGCAGGGGGTACATTCCTACCACAATGAGCAGTTCTTC. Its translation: CASTQAQQGVHSYHNEQFF.

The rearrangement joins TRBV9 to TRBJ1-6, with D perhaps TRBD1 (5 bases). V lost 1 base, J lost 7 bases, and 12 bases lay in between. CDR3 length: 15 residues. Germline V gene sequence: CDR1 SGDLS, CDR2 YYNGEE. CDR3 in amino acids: CASSVQADINSPLHF. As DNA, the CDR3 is TGTGCCAGCAGCGTACAGGCGGACATCAATTCACCCCTCCACTTT.

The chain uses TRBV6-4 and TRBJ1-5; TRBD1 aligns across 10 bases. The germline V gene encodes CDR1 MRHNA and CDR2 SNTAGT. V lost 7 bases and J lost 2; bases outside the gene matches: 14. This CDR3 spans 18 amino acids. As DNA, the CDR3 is TGTGCCAGCACCCCCCGGGACAGGGGTTGTAATGGCAATCAGCCCCAGCATTTT. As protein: CASTPRDRGCNGNQPQHF.

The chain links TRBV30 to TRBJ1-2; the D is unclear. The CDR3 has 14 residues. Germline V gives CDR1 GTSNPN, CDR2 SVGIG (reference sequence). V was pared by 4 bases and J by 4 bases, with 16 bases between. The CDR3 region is CAWTPRGVFYGYTF. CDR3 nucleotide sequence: TGTGCCTGGACTCCCCGGGGAGTTTTCTATGGCTACACCTTC.

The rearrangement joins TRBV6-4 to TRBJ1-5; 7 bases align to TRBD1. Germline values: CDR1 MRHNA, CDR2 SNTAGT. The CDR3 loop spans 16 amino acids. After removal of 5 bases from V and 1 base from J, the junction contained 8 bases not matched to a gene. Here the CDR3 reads CASSPHRQGSNQPQHF. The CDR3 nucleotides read TGTGCCAGCAGTCCCCACAGACAGGGCAGCAATCAGCCCCAGCATTTT.

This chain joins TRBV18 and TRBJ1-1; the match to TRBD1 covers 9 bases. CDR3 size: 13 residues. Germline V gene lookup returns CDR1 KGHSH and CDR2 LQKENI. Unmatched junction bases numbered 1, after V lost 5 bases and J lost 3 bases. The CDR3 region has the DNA TGTGCCAGCTCAACAGGGGGCGACACTGAAGCTTTCTTT. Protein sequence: CASSTGGDTEAFF.

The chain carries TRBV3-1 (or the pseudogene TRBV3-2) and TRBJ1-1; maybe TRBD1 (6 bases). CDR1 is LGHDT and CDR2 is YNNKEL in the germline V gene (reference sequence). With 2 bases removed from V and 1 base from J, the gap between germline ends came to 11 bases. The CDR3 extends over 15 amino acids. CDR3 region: CASSQSPGANTEAFF. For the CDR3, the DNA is TGTGCCAGCAGCCAAAGCCCAGGGGCGAACACTGAAGCTTTCTTT.

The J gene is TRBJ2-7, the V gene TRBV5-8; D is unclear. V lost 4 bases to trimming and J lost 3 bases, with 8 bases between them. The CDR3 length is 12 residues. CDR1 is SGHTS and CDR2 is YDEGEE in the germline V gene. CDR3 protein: CASSRLYYEQYF. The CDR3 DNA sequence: TGTGCCAGCAGCCGACTTTACTACGAGCAGTACTTC.

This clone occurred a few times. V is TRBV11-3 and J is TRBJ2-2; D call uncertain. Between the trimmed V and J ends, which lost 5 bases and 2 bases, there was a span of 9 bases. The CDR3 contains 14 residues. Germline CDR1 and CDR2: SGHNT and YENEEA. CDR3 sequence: CASSPILNTGELFF. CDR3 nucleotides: TGTGCCAGCAGCCCTATCCTCAACACCGGGGAGCTGTTTTTT.

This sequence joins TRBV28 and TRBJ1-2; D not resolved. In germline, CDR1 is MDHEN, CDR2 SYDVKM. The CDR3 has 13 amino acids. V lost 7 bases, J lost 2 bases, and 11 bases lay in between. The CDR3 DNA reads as TGTGCCAGCACCGTAGCACTGAACTATGGCTACACCTTC. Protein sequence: CASTVALNYGYTF.

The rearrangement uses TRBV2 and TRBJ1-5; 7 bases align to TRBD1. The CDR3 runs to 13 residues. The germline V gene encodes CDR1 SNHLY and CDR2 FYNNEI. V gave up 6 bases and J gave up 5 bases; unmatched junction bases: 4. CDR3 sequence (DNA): TGTGCCAGCAGCCTAGACAGGGATCAGCCCCAGCATTTT. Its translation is CASSLDRDQPQHF.

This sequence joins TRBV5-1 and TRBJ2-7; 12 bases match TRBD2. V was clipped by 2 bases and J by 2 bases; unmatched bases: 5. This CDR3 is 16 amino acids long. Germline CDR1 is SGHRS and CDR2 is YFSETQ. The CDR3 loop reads CASSLGTSGFPYEQYF. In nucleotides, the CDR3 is TGCGCCAGCAGCTTAGGGACTAGCGGGTTCCCCTACGAGCAGTACTTC.

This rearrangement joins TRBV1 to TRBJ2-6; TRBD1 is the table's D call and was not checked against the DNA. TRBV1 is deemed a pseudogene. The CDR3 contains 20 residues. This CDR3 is CTSSHSRTGTGPRGANVLTF. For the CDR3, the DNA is TGCACCAGCAGCCATTCCCGCACCGGGACAGGGCCAAGAGGGGCCAACGTCCTGACTTTC.

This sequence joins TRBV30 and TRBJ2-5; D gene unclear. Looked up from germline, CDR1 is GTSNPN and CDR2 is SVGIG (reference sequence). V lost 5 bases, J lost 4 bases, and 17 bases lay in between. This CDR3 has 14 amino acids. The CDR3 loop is CAWGVAGGVETQYF. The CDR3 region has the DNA TGTGCCTGGGGGGTAGCCGGCGGCGTAGAGACCCAGTACTTC.

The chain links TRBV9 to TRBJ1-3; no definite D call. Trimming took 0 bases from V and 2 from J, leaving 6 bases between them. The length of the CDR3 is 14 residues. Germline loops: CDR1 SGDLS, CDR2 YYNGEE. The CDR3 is CASSVDLAGNTIYF. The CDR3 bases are TGTGCCAGCAGCGTAGACTTAGCTGGAAACACCATATATTTT. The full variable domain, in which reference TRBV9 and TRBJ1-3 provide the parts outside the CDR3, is DSGVTQTPKHLITATGQRVTLRCSPRSGDLSVYWYQQSLDQGLQFLIQYYNGEERAKGNILERFSAQQFPDLHSELNLSSLELGDSALYFCASSVDLAGNTIYFGEGSWLTVV.

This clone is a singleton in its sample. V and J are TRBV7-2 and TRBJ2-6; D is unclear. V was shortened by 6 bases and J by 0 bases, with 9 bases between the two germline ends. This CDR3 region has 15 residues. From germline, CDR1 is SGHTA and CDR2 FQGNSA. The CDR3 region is CASSFSGSGANVLTF. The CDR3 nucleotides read TGTGCCAGCAGTTTCTCAGGCTCTGGGGCCAACGTCCTGACTTTC.

CDR3 DNA: TGTGCCAGCAGCTTATTAGCGGGAGTAGGAGAGACCCAGTACTTC. Translating gives CASSLLAGVGETQYF. This sequence joins TRBV7-2 and TRBJ2-5; 9 bases agree with TRBD2. V lost 2 bases, J lost 4 bases, and 5 bases stayed unmatched. This CDR3 has 15 residues. CDR1 and CDR2 from the germline V gene are SGHTA and FQGNSA.